This T cell receptor beta chain derives from a study of T cells in Graves' hyperthyroidism and ophthalmopathy. Points from the study as a whole: In the blood, most expanded thyroid clonotypes above 0.001 appeared as well. Ophthalmopathy, as predicted by the model, came a median 6.5 months after the prediction. Ophthalmopathy cases were set apart from stable hyperthyroidism by a 13 V-J model.

As for this clonotype: The target antigen is unknown.

The CDR3 totals 10 residues. V shed 7 bases and J shed 8 bases, with 5 bases lying between them. The germline CDR1 and CDR2 sequences are SGHVS and FQNEAQ. The investigators amplified TCR beta CDR3 regions from RNA transcripts. The HTBI primer set was used in a first-round RT-PCR of the TCR CDR3. TCRdb called the multiplex PCR reads again in MiXCR, with one record for every CDR3 protein. The sample shows hundreds of thousands of distinct CDR3 sequences, around 46% of them seen only once. The TCR sequence derives from a woman aged 18 to 35 with Graves' hyperthyroidism. The sequencing input was peripheral blood or thyroid tissue (not recorded which). The V gene is TRBV7-8, the J gene TRBJ2-2, with D hard to call. CDR3: CASNGGELFF. CDR3 DNA: TGTGCCAGCAACGGAGGGGAGCTGTTTTTT.